Following are 10 T cell receptor beta chains from one sample sequenced in a study of blood T cell repertoires in COVID-19. This table comes from immunoSEQ multiplex PCR, and its TCRdb copy is limited to in-frame clones, with some not included. There are some 180,000 clones in the sample; around 82% occur only once, and around 2% lies in the top ten. The sample comprised peripheral blood. The source is an elderly woman with acute or convalescent COVID-19.

The chain is built from TRBV6-5 and TRBJ1-3, with D perhaps TRBD1 (5 bases). This CDR3 is 15 amino acids long. Germline assignment: CDR1 MNHEY and CDR2 SVGAGI. The ends were cut back, 8 bases at V and 2 bases at J, with 16 bases in the middle. DNA of the CDR3: TGTGCCAGCGGGCCCGTAGGAGGGGCTGGAAACACCATATATTTT. Amino acid sequence: CASGPVGGAGNTIYF.

This clone was counted a single time. V is TRBV5-4 and J is TRBJ2-1, with D maybe TRBD1 (6 bases). Germline loops: CDR1 SGHNT, CDR2 YYREEE (reference sequence). Trimming took off 1 base at V and 0 bases at J, with 11 bases between the two ends. The CDR3 extends over 16 amino acids. CDR3 protein: CASSLFGTSSYNEQFF. In nucleotides, the CDR3 is TGTGCCAGCAGCTTGTTTGGGACAAGCTCCTACAATGAGCAGTTCTTC.

The rearrangement uses TRBV4-1 and TRBJ1-6; D is undetermined. The CDR3 totals 17 residues. Germline CDR1 reads MGHRA; CDR2 reads YSYEKL. The V end lost 0 bases, the J end lost 2 bases, and 11 bases lay between the germline ends. This CDR3 is CASSQDSVIAYNSPLHF. DNA of the CDR3: TGCGCCAGCAGCCAAGACTCGGTAATCGCCTATAATTCACCCCTCCACTTT.

V and J are TRBV7-2 and TRBJ2-5; 9 bases map to TRBD2. Per the germline V gene, CDR1 is SGHTA and CDR2 is FQGNSA. The CDR3 totals 14 residues. Germline trimming cut 5 bases from V and 5 bases from J; bases unmatched to any gene: 6. In DNA, the CDR3 is TGTGCCAGCAGCCCCCGGACTAGCGAGGAGACCCAGTACTTC. Translation: CASSPRTSEETQYF.

The chain recombines TRBV6-5 with TRBJ2-7, with D possibly matching TRBD2 (6 bases). The CDR3 has 14 residues. Trimming took off 7 bases at V and 6 bases at J, with 19 bases between the two ends. Per the germline V gene, CDR1 is MNHEY and CDR2 is SVGAGI. This CDR3 is CASTRVGLAVEQYF. CDR3 DNA: TGTGCCAGCACCAGGGTCGGGTTAGCGGTCGAGCAGTACTTC.

The chain is built from TRBV9 and TRBJ1-2; weak D call: TRBD1 (5 bases). Germline loops: CDR1 SGDLS, CDR2 YYNGEE. With 0 bases removed from V and 5 bases from J, the gap between germline ends came to 8 bases. The CDR3 covers 13 residues. CDR3 bases: TGTGCCAGCAGCGTAGACCAGGGATATGGCTACACCTTC. Protein product: CASSVDQGYGYTF.

The chain joins TRBV12-3 or TRBV12-4 to TRBJ2-7; the D is unclear. CDR3 length: 13 amino acids. Deletions cut 3 bases from V and 3 bases from J, with 9 bases between. CDR3 sequence (DNA): TGTGCCAGCAGTTTTTTCAGCGACTACGAGCAGTACTTC. Amino acids: CASSFFSDYEQYF.

The J gene is TRBJ2-3, the V gene TRBV9; 10 bases fit TRBD2. This CDR3 has 16 residues. Germline CDR1 reads SGDLS; CDR2 reads YYNGEE. With 0 bases clipped from V and 1 base from J, the junction kept 2 bases outside the gene matches. CDR3 sequence reads: CASSVVAGGRTDTQYF. As DNA, the CDR3 is TGTGCCAGCAGCGTAGTAGCGGGGGGACGCACAGATACGCAGTATTTT.

The rearrangement uses TRBV7-2 and TRBJ2-7; unclear D gene. The CDR3 has 13 amino acids. Germline V CDR1 and CDR2: SGHTA, FQGNSA. With 3 bases removed from V and 2 bases from J, the gap between germline ends came to 8 bases. The CDR3 loop is CASSFTVPYEQYF. In DNA, the CDR3 is TGTGCCAGCAGCTTTACTGTTCCCTACGAGCAGTACTTC.

This sequence joins TRBV18 and TRBJ1-5; possibly TRBD1 for D (6 bases). V gave up 4 bases and J gave up 0 bases, with 10 bases separating them. The CDR3 totals 15 residues. Germline values: CDR1 KGHSH, CDR2 LQKENI. The CDR3 loop is CASSRGQNSNQPQHF. The CDR3 coding sequence is TGTGCCAGCTCACGGGGACAAAATAGCAATCAGCCCCAGCATTTT.